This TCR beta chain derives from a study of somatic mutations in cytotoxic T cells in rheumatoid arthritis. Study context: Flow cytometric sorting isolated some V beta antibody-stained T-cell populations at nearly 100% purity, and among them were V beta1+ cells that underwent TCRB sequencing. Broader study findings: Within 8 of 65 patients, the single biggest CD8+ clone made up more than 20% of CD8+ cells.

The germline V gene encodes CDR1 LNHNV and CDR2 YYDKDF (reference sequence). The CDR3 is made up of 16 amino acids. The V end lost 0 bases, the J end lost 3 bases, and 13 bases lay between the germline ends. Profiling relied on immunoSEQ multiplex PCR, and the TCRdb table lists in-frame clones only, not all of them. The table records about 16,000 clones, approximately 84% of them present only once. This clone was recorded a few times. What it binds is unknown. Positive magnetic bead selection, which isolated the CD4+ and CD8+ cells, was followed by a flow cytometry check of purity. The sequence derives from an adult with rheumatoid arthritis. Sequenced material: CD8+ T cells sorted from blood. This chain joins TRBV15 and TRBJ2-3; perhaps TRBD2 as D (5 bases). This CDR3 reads CATSRDLWTPTDTQYF. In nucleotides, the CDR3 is TGTGCCACCAGCAGAGATCTCTGGACTCCGACAGATACGCAGTATTTT.